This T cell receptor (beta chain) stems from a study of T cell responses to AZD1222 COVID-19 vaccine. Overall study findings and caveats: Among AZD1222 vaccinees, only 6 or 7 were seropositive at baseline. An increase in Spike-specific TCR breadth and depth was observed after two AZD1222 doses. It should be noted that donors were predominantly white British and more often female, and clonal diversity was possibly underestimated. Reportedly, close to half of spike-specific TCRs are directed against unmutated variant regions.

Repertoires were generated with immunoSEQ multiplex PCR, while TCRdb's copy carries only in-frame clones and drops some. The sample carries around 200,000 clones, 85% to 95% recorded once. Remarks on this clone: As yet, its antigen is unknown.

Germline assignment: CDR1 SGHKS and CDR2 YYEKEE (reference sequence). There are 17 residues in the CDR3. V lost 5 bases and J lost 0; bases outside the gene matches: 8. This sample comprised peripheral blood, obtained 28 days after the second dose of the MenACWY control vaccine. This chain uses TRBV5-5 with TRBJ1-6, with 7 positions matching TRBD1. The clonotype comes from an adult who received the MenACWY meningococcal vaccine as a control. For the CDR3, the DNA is TGTGCCAGCAGTCCGGGACAGTACAACTCCTATAATTCACCCCTCCACTTT. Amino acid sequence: CASSPGQYNSYNSPLHF.